Listed here are 25 T cell receptor beta chains from one sample, sequenced in a study of naive and memory T cell subsets. Notes on the study in general: A few larger clonotypes appeared in naive repertoires, especially CD8, possibly memory cells re-expressing CD45RA.

Two oligonucleotides, mixed equimolar, formed the beta constant-region primer covering TRBC1 and TRBC2. Nested alpha and beta constant-region primers with the SP2 primer drove four PCR rounds on ligated cDNA. MiXCR, applied by TCRdb to the UMI-ligation and nested PCR reads, yields one record per CDR3 protein. The data hold 140,000 to 150,000 distinct CDR3 sequences, with over 20% observed a single time. Their antigens are not known. The specimen was naive CD4+ T cells from blood. These receptors all come from a human donor in good health.

This rearrangement joins TRBV12-3 or TRBV12-4 to TRBJ2-1; TRBD2 agrees at 10 bases. This CDR3 contains 14 residues. With V trimmed by 6 bases and J by 4 bases, 3 bases remained unmatched. CDR3 sequence reads: CASRGLAAYNEQFF. The CDR3 DNA sequence: TGTGCCAGCAGAGGACTAGCGGCTTACAATGAGCAGTTCTTC.

The chain links TRBV6-6 to TRBJ1-5, with D possibly being TRBD1 (5 bases). The CDR3 loop spans 16 amino acids. The germline CDR1 and CDR2 sequences are MNHNY and SVGAGI (reference sequence). V was trimmed by 4 bases and J by 3 bases, leaving 16 bases between them. The CDR3 sequence is CASSSPLPGYNQPQHF. The CDR3 region has the DNA TGTGCCAGCAGTTCACCCCTGCCAGGGTACAATCAGCCCCAGCATTTT.

This clonotype was picked up a small number of times. V and J are TRBV5-1 and TRBJ2-6; D is uncertain. CDR3 length: 17 residues. Per the germline V gene, CDR1 is SGHRS and CDR2 is YFSETQ. V lost 0 bases, J lost 0 bases, and 10 bases lay in between. The CDR3 DNA follows: TGCGCCAGCAGCTTGGCTACTACAGCCTCTGGGGCCAACGTCCTGACTTTC. It codes for CASSLATTASGANVLTF.

The chain recombines TRBV27 with TRBJ2-7; 7 bases are a match to TRBD1. The germline V gene has CDR1 MNHEY and CDR2 SMNVEV (reference sequence). Germline trimming cut 8 bases from V and 4 bases from J; bases unmatched to any gene: 14. This CDR3 is 15 amino acids long. The CDR3: CASHSTGTDMYEQYF. The CDR3 nucleotides are TGTGCCAGCCATTCCACCGGGACAGATATGTACGAGCAGTACTTC.

In this sample, this clonotype turned up many times. The chain has TRBV29-1 and TRBJ2-1; D unresolved. With 7 bases removed from V and 4 bases from J, the gap between germline ends came to 8 bases. The CDR3 contains 11 residues. Germline loops: CDR1 SQVTM, CDR2 ANQGSEA. CDR3 coding DNA: TGCAGCGGCCTAACGTACAATGAGCAGTTCTTC. The encoded protein is CSGLTYNEQFF.

Regarding this clonotype: No DNA is shown, since the ends of the CDR3 on it are uncertain; the CDR3 is the one TCRdb lists. The V call is TRBV19, the J call TRBJ2-1. The length of the CDR3 is 14 amino acids, counting both ends. CDR1 is LNHDA, CDR2 SQIVND, per germline (reference sequence). CDR3 in amino acids: CASTSGGSYNEQFF.

This clonotype was recorded a few times. This chain links TRBV6-5 with TRBJ2-5; D unclear. With 5 bases removed from V and 0 bases from J, the gap between germline ends came to 10 bases. CDR1 is MNHEY and CDR2 is SVGAGI in the germline V gene. The CDR3 is 14 amino acids. The CDR3 sequence: CASSNPGHQETQYF. CDR3 DNA: TGTGCCAGCAGTAACCCCGGACACCAAGAGACCCAGTACTTC.

This sequence joins TRBV6-6 and TRBJ2-1; no clear D. The V end lost 3 bases, the J end lost 9 bases, and 15 bases lay between the germline ends. Germline V gives CDR1 MNHNY, CDR2 SVGAGI (reference sequence). CDR3 size: 14 residues. The CDR3 region is CASSYSEWAPEQFF. In DNA, the CDR3 is TGTGCCAGCAGTTATTCGGAATGGGCACCTGAGCAGTTCTTC.

DNA for the CDR3: TGCAGTGCCCCGGACATTCGGCGGAATGAGCAGTTCTTC. Translating it yields CSAPDIRRNEQFF. The chain recombines TRBV20-1 with TRBJ2-1; TRBD1 is a possible D gene (5 bases). Germline lookup yields CDR1 DFQATT and CDR2 SNEGSKA (reference sequence). The CDR3 covers 13 residues. Trimming took off 6 bases at V and 7 bases at J, with 16 bases between the two ends.

In its sample, this clonotype was seen many times. The gene calls are TRBV28 and TRBJ2-7, with 7 bases that match TRBD1. Germline V gene sequence: CDR1 MDHEN, CDR2 SYDVKM. Germline trimming cut 5 bases from V and 1 base from J; bases unmatched to any gene: 5. CDR3 length: 14 amino acids. CDR3 nucleotides: TGTGCCAGCAGTCCACGGGACAGTTCCTACGAGCAGTACTTC. Translated, it gives CASSPRDSSYEQYF.

The chain joins TRBV7-2 to TRBJ2-2; D might be TRBD1 (5 bases). CDR3 length: 15 residues. Trimming cost V 2 bases and J 1 base, with 8 bases left between them. Germline loops: CDR1 SGHTA, CDR2 FQGNSA. CDR3 region: CASSLYRKNTGELFF. CDR3 sequence (DNA): TGTGCCAGCAGCTTATACAGGAAGAACACCGGGGAGCTGTTTTTT.

Ten or more counts support this clonotype. The chain carries TRBV20-1 and TRBJ1-5; D uncertain. The germline V gene has CDR1 DFQATT and CDR2 SNEGSKA (reference sequence). The CDR3 is 14 residues long. The V and J ends lost 3 bases and 0 bases respectively, with 9 bases between them. This chain's CDR3 is CSASSPNSNQPQHF. CDR3 sequence (DNA): TGCAGTGCTAGCAGTCCCAATAGCAATCAGCCCCAGCATTTT.

The chain recombines TRBV23-1 with TRBJ2-2; D tentatively reads TRBD1 or TRBD2 (5 bases each). TRBV23-1 is an ORF; its function is uncertain. Trimming removed 0 bases at V and 5 bases at J, with 10 bases between. The CDR3 consists of 15 residues. In nucleotides, the CDR3 is TGCGCCAGCAGTCAATCAGGGTGGGGGACCGGGGAGCTGTTTTTT. Translated, it gives CASSQSGWGTGELFF.

This chain joins TRBV30 and TRBJ1-5, with unresolved D. Germline loops: CDR1 GTSNPN, CDR2 SVGIG (reference sequence). The CDR3 is 13 residues long. Trimming took off 1 base at V and 9 bases at J, with 13 bases between the two ends. For the CDR3, the DNA is TGTGCCTGGAGTGCCCCAGACTATAGGCCCCAGCATTTT. This translates into CAWSAPDYRPQHF.

This clonotype was detected ten times or more. V is TRBV28 and J is TRBJ1-4; unclear D gene. Looked up from germline, CDR1 is MDHEN and CDR2 is SYDVKM. The CDR3 has 14 amino acids. V was clipped by 6 bases and J by 7 bases, with 15 bases between them. The CDR3 spells CASSPLRRSEKLFF. CDR3 nucleotides: TGTGCCAGCAGCCCCCTTCGGAGGAGTGAAAAACTGTTTTTT.

This clonotype was detected only once. V is TRBV2 and J is TRBJ2-3; 9 positions agree with TRBD1. Per germline, CDR1 SNHLY and CDR2 FYNNEI. Trimming cost V 6 bases and J 3 bases; bases outside gene matches: 19. The CDR3 is made up of 19 amino acids. The CDR3 reads CASRDRGIMAGVGTDTQYF. DNA for the CDR3: TGTGCCAGCAGGGACAGGGGTATCATGGCGGGAGTCGGAACAGATACGCAGTATTTT.

This CDR3 is CASSPPSSYEQYF. The CDR3 bases are TGTGCCAGCAGCCCCCCCAGCTCCTACGAGCAGTACTTC. This rearrangement joins TRBV7-2 to TRBJ2-7; D is unclear. Germline V gives CDR1 SGHTA, CDR2 FQGNSA. The V gene lost 5 bases and the J gene lost 0 bases, with 8 bases spanning the gap. The CDR3 is 13 amino acids.

This clonotype has a handful of counts. This chain connects TRBV6-2 or TRBV6-3 to TRBJ1-5; D gene uncertain. Germline CDR1 reads MNHEY; CDR2 reads SVGEGT. This CDR3 is built from 14 residues. Trimming pared 7 bases from V and 4 bases from J, leaving 14 bases between. CDR3 region: CASNLVGVNQPQHF. CDR3 nucleotide sequence: TGTGCCAGCAATTTAGTAGGTGTAAATCAGCCCCAGCATTTT.

In its sample, this clonotype was seen many times. The genes are TRBV29-1 and TRBJ2-5; D is unclear. The CDR3 is 13 amino acids. From germline, CDR1 is SQVTM and CDR2 ANQGSEA. V lost 7 bases and J lost 0, with 12 bases in between. The DNA of the CDR3 is TGCAGCGCTTTGGACCGGGACCAAGAGACCCAGTACTTC. It codes for CSALDRDQETQYF.

The rearrangement links TRBV6-5 to TRBJ2-1; no definite D call. Germline CDR1 reads MNHEY; CDR2 reads SVGAGI. The CDR3 extends over 15 amino acids. V shed 0 bases and J shed 9 bases, with 15 bases lying between them. For the CDR3, the DNA is TGTGCCAGCAGTTACTCCCCCCAGGTACACGGTGAGCAGTTCTTC. Its protein is CASSYSPQVHGEQFF.

The J gene is TRBJ2-5, the V gene TRBV7-8; TRBD2 agrees at 11 bases. The trim removed 2 bases at V and 7 bases at J, leaving 6 bases unmatched. Germline V gene lookup returns CDR1 SGHVS and CDR2 FQNEAQ. This CDR3 comprises 15 residues. Written as DNA, the CDR3 is TGTGCCAGCAGCTTATCTAGCGGGAGGATGGGGACCCAGTACTTC. As protein: CASSLSSGRMGTQYF.

The genes are TRBV10-3 and TRBJ2-7, with 9 positions matching TRBD2. This CDR3 contains 15 residues. The germline gives CDR1 ENHRY, CDR2 SYGVKD. V shed 3 bases and J 5 bases; nucleotides not matched to a gene: 8. CDR3 DNA sequence: TGTGCCATCAGTGACCATAGCGGGAGTATCCACGAGCAGTACTTC. This gives the protein CAISDHSGSIHEQYF.

This clonotype came up many times. The rearrangement uses TRBV9 and TRBJ2-5; 13 nucleotides align to TRBD2. V trimming: 2 bases; J trimming: 5 bases; junction bases outside the gene matches: 3. CDR3 length: 15 amino acids. CDR1 is SGDLS and CDR2 is YYNGEE in the germline V gene. The DNA for the CDR3 is TGTGCCAGCAGCGTGGGACTAGCGGGGAGGGAGACCCAGTACTTC. Translating it yields CASSVGLAGRETQYF.

The chain recombines TRBV6-5 with TRBJ2-2; TRBD1 matches at 9 bases. Germline V CDR1 and CDR2: MNHEY, SVGAGI. With V trimmed by 6 bases and J by 7 bases, 18 bases remained unmatched. This CDR3 is 18 amino acids long. The CDR3 here is CASRSVGTGLIGGGELFF. As DNA, the CDR3 is TGTGCCAGCAGATCGGTCGGGACAGGGCTTATTGGTGGCGGGGAGCTGTTTTTT.

The chain uses TRBV18 and TRBJ2-3, with TRBD1 as a possible D gene (6 bases). The CDR3 has 16 amino acids. The ends were cut back, 8 bases at V and 2 bases at J, with 20 bases in the middle. The germline CDR1 and CDR2 sequences are KGHSH and LQKENI. CDR3 sequence: CASRRQVDINTDTQYF. CDR3 sequence (DNA): TGTGCCAGCAGACGACAGGTGGACATCAACACAGATACGCAGTATTTT.